Here is one T cell receptor beta chain with its context. The data were taken from a study of blood T cell repertoires in COVID-19. Study details: Donors in the United States, Italy and Spain gave samples during acute or convalescent COVID-19. In each case, the material was cDNA or gDNA derived from T cells, B-cell-depleted T cells, or PBMCs.

Original handling: Amplification with reference gene primers provided the estimates of nucleated cell counts. Some clones are missing from TCRdb's copy, which holds only in-frame ones; the method was immunoSEQ multiplex PCR. From that table come the V and J calls and clone size; the DNA was used to work out D and trimming. Of 45,000 to 65,000 clones listed, 85% to 95% are singletons. V dropped 6 bases and J dropped 6; count of bases not matched to a gene: 5. From germline, CDR1 is SNHLY and CDR2 FYNNEI. The CDR3 loop spans 13 amino acids. The V call is TRBV2, the J call TRBJ2-1, with TRBD1 identical over 7 bases. This receptor was taken from a man between 50 and 59 years old with acute or convalescent COVID-19. Material for sequencing was peripheral blood. The CDR3 sequence is CASSDRAPNEQFF. CDR3 nucleotides: TGTGCCAGCAGCGACAGGGCTCCCAATGAGCAGTTCTTC.